This passage covers 15 T cell receptor beta chains from one sample sequenced in a study. TCRdb re-derived calls from the RT-PCR reads in MiXCR, one entry per CDR3 protein. There are about 680,000 distinct CDR3 sequences in the sample; approximately 14% occur only once, and 3% to 4.5% lies in the top ten. Sequencing was done on a sample of memory CD4+ T cells from blood. All receptors come from a female donor in good health, serving as a healthy control.

The chain has TRBV20-1 and TRBJ1-2; D unclear. CDR3 length equals 15 residues. Germline CDR1 DFQATT, CDR2 SNEGSKA (reference sequence). V gave up 0 bases and J gave up 4 bases, with 15 bases separating them. In DNA form, the CDR3 reads TGCAGTGCTAGAGATGAGGGTCTGGGGAGCTATGGCTACACCTTC. Its translation is CSARDEGLGSYGYTF.

This clonotype was counted many times. V and J are TRBV28 and TRBJ1-2; a possible D gene is TRBD1 (5 bases). Germline V gives CDR1 MDHEN, CDR2 SYDVKM. V lost 3 bases to trimming and J lost 4 bases, with 15 bases between them. This CDR3 spans 15 amino acids. This CDR3 reads CASSFAGGNSYGYTF. The CDR3 DNA sequence: TGTGCCAGCAGTTTTGCCGGGGGAAACAGCTATGGCTACACCTTC.

This clonotype occurred a few times. This rearrangement joins TRBV5-6 to TRBJ1-2, with D hard to call. The CDR3 has 15 residues. V dropped 4 bases and J dropped 1 base, with 14 bases sitting between them. Germline CDR1 is SGHDT and CDR2 is YYEEEE. The CDR3, as DNA: TGTGCCAGCAGCCCCGGGCCGGCGTTTAACTATGGCTACACCTTC. Amino acids: CASSPGPAFNYGYTF.

This clonotype was seen at least ten times. The chain joins TRBV7-2 to TRBJ2-5; D is uncertain. The CDR3 sequence is 13 residues long. CDR1 is SGHTA, CDR2 FQGNSA, per germline. V gave up 2 bases and J gave up 0 bases, with 4 bases separating them. The chain's CDR3 is CASSLRNQETQYF. The CDR3 DNA follows: TGTGCCAGCAGCTTACGAAACCAAGAGACCCAGTACTTC. Variable domain in full (rest from reference TRBV7-2 and TRBJ2-5): GAGVSQSPSNKVTEKGKDVELRCDPISGHTALYWYRQSLGQGLEFLIYFQGNSAPDKSGLPSDRFSAERTGGSVSTLTIQRTQQEDSAVYLCASSLRNQETQYFGPGTRLLVL.

This chain joins TRBV12-3 or TRBV12-4 and TRBJ1-2; TRBD1 matches 8 bases. The CDR3 sequence is 16 residues long. The V gene end was trimmed by 5 bases and the J gene end by 4 bases; junction bases not matched to a gene: 12. The CDR3: CASSPGTGPTLYGYTF. Here the CDR3 DNA reads TGTGCCAGCAGTCCTGGGACAGGACCCACCCTCTATGGCTACACCTTC.

The gene calls are TRBV29-1 and TRBJ1-2; D is possibly TRBD1 (6 bases). CDR1 and CDR2 (germline): SQVTM, ANQGSEA. The CDR3 is made up of 11 amino acids. The germline V and J ends were trimmed by 7 bases and 4 bases, with 10 bases remaining between them. The CDR3 here is CSAGDLYGYTF. The CDR3 coding sequence is TGCAGCGCAGGGGACCTCTATGGCTACACCTTC.

This clonotype was counted many times. The rearrangement uses TRBV6-1 and TRBJ2-5; either TRBD1 or TRBD2 may supply D (5 bases each). CDR1 is MNHNS and CDR2 is SASEGT in the germline V gene. The CDR3 contains 14 residues. The V end lost 5 bases, the J end lost 1 base, and 11 bases lay between the germline ends. The CDR3 protein is CASSSIGGQETQYF. The CDR3 coding sequence is TGTGCCAGCAGTTCCATTGGGGGCCAAGAGACCCAGTACTTC.

CDR3 sequence (DNA): TGCGCCAGCAGGAAACAGGGAGAAAGCACAGATACGCAGTATTTT. It translates to CASRKQGESTDTQYF. J is TRBJ2-3 and V is TRBV10-2, with D maybe TRBD1 (6 bases). The germline V gene has CDR1 WSHSY and CDR2 SAAADI. Trimming took 6 bases from V and 0 from J, leaving 13 bases between them. This CDR3 region has 15 residues.

This clonotype was observed a few times. The chain combines TRBV20-1 with TRBJ2-1, with D possibly matching TRBD2 (6 bases). CDR3 length: 16 amino acids. Germline V gene sequence: CDR1 DFQATT, CDR2 SNEGSKA (reference sequence). Trimming removed 5 bases from V and 5 bases from J, with 22 bases in between. CDR3 sequence: CSADKPGLGGHNEQFF. DNA of the CDR3: TGCAGTGCTGATAAACCGGGACTCGGAGGTCACAATGAGCAGTTCTTC.

The rearrangement links TRBV12-3 or TRBV12-4 to TRBJ1-4; D is possibly TRBD1 (5 bases). The CDR3 spans 14 residues. The germline V and J ends were trimmed by 5 bases and 9 bases, with 16 bases remaining between them. The CDR3 region has the DNA TGTGCCAGCAGTAGACAGCAGAGGAATAAAAAACTGTTTTTT. Residues: CASSRQQRNKKLFF.

As regards this clonotype: This likely comes from a read error, as the CDR3 has no conserved phenylalanine or tryptophan at its end. The rearrangement links TRBV20-1 to TRBJ2-7; TRBD2 aligns across 8 bases. CDR1 DFQATT and CDR2 SNEGSKA come from the germline V gene (reference sequence). CDR3 length equals 13 residues. V lost 3 bases, J lost 3 bases, and 4 bases stayed unmatched. The CDR3 region is CSASAGLVYEQYY. In nucleotides, the CDR3 is TGCAGTGCTAGTGCGGGACTAGTCTACGAGCAGTACTAC.

This clonotype was counted at least ten times. The chain uses TRBV7-9 and TRBJ1-1, with D unresolved. The ends were cut back, 3 bases at V and 3 bases at J, with 5 bases in the middle. There are 12 residues in the CDR3. Per germline, CDR1 SEHNR and CDR2 FQNEAQ (reference sequence). The DNA for the CDR3 is TGTGCCAGCAGCTTTTCGGACACTGAAGCTTTCTTT. As protein: CASSFSDTEAFF. Using reference TRBV7-9 and TRBJ1-1 for the parts outside the CDR3, the full variable domain is DTGVSQNPRHKITKRGQNVTFRCDPISEHNRLYWYRQTLGQGPEFLTYFQNEAQLEKSRLLSDRFSAERPKGSFSTLEIQRTEQGDSAMYLCASSFSDTEAFFGQGTRLTVV.

Note on this clonotype: Relative to the germline gene, one junction end is altered; a read error may explain this. The J gene is TRBJ2-1, the V gene TRBV5-1, with D tentatively TRBD2 (6 bases). Germline lookup yields CDR1 SGHRS and CDR2 YFSETQ. CDR3 length equals 16 residues. The CDR3 DNA sequence: TGCGCCAGCAGCTTGGATGAAGGGCTTGGGGGGAATGAGCAGCTCTTC. Amino acid sequence: CASSLDEGLGGNEQLF.

In this sample, this clonotype turned up many times. The J gene is TRBJ2-5, the V gene TRBV4-1; TRBD2 aligns across 8 bases. The CDR3 length is 15 residues. CDR1 and CDR2 (germline): MGHRA, YSYEKL. With V trimmed by 4 bases and J by 3 bases, 7 bases remained unmatched. This CDR3 reads CASSPPGTSKETQYF. The CDR3 bases are TGCGCCAGCAGCCCGCCGGGGACTAGTAAAGAGACCCAGTACTTC.

This clonotype was counted ten times or more. CDR3 sequence reads: CASTPGYTEAFF. As DNA, the CDR3 is TGTGCCAGCACCCCAGGATACACTGAAGCTTTCTTT. The chain has TRBV7-9 and TRBJ1-1, with D unresolved. Germline loops: CDR1 SEHNR, CDR2 FQNEAQ (reference sequence). V was trimmed by 7 bases and J by 3 bases, leaving 9 bases between them. The CDR3 extends over 12 amino acids.